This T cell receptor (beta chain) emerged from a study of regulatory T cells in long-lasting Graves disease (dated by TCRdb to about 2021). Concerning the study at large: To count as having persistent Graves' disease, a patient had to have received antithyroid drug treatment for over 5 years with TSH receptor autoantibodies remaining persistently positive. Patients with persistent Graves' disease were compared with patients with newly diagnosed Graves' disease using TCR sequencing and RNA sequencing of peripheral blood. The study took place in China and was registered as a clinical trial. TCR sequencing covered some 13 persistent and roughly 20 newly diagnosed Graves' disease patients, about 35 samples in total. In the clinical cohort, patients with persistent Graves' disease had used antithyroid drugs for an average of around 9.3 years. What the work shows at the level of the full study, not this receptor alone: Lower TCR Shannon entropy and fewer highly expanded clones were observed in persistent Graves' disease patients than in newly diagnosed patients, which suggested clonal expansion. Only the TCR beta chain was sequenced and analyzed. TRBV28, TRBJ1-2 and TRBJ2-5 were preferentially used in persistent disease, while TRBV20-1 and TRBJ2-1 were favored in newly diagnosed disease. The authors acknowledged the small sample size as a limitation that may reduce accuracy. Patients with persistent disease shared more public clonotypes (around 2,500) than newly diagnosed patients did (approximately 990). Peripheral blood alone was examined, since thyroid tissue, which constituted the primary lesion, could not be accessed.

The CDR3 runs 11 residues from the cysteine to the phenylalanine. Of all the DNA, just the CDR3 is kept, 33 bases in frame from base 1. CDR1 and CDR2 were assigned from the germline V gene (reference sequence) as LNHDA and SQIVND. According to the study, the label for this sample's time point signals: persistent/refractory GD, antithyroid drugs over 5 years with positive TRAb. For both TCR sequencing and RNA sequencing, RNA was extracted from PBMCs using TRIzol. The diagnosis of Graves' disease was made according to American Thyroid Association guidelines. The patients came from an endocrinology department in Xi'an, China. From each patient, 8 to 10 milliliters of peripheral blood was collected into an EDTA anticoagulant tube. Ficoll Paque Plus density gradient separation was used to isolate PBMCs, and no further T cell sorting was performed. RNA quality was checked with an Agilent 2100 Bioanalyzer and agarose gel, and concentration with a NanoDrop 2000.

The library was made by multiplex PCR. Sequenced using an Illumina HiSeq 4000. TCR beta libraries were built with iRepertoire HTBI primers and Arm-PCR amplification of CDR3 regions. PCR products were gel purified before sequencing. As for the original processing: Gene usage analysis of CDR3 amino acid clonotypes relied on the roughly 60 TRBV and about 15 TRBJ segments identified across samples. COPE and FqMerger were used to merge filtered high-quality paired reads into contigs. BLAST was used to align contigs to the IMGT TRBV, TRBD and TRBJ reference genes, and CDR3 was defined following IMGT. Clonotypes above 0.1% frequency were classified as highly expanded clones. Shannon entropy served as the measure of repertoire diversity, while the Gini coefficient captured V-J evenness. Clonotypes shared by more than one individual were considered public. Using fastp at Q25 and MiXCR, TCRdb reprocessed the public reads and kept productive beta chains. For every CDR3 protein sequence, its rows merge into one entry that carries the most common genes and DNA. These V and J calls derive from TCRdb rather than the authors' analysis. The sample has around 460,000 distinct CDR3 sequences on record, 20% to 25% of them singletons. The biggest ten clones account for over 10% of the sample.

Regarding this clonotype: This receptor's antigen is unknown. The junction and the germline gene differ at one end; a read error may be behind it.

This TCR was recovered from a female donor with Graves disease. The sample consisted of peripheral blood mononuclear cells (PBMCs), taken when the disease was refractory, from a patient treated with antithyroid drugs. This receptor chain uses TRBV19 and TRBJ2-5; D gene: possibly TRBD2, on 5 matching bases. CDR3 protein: CASSRGEAQYF. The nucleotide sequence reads TGTGCCAGTAGTAGGGGAGAGGCCCAGTACTTC.